These 32 T cell receptor beta chains were all obtained from the same sample, sequenced in a study of T cells after yellow fever vaccination. Via MiXCR, TCRdb re-called the 5' RACE reads, giving one row per CDR3 protein. The sample shows about 350,000 distinct CDR3 sequences, around 13% of them seen only once. Here the sequenced sample was CD4+ T cells sorted from PBMCs, taken 15 days after the yellow fever booster vaccination. The origin of the receptors is a man younger than 35 who received the YFV17D yellow fever vaccine.

The chain recombines TRBV5-1 with TRBJ2-7, with 13 positions matching TRBD2. The CDR3 is 15 residues long. Germline CDR1 reads SGHRS; CDR2 reads YFSETQ. Trimming removed 4 bases from V and 7 bases from J; junction bases left unmatched: 8. The CDR3 sequence: CASSPGTSGDWEQYF. DNA of the CDR3: TGCGCCAGCAGCCCAGGGACTAGCGGGGACTGGGAGCAGTACTTC.

This chain connects TRBV20-1 to TRBJ2-3; TRBD2 matches 14 bases. The CDR3 runs 20 residues. Germline V CDR1 and CDR2: DFQATT, SNEGSKA (reference sequence). The ends lost 5 bases at V and 0 bases at J; junction bases unmatched: 16. CDR3 nucleotide sequence: TGCAGTGCTTCGACTAGCGGGGGGGCCTGGCCCGTGACTAGCACAGATACGCAGTATTTT. Its protein product is CSASTSGGAWPVTSTDTQYF.

The genes are TRBV4-1 and TRBJ1-1; D possibly corresponds to TRBD1 (5 bases). The CDR3 has 14 residues. Germline CDR1 is MGHRA and CDR2 is YSYEKL. V shed 0 bases and J shed 5 bases, with 10 bases lying between them. As DNA, the CDR3 is TGCGCCAGCAGCCAAGATACGGGGCGGACTGAAGCTTTCTTT. It codes for CASSQDTGRTEAFF.

The chain is built from TRBV4-1 and TRBJ2-3; D call uncertain. This CDR3 is built from 12 residues. The germline gives CDR1 MGHRA, CDR2 YSYEKL. V was clipped by 4 bases and J by 6 bases, with 8 bases between them. DNA of the CDR3: TGCGCCAGCAGCCGTCGGCAGGATACGCAGTATTTT. As protein: CASSRRQDTQYF.

This clonotype was found many times. CDR3 nucleotides: TGTGCCAGCAGCTTAGCGCGAACGTCCTACAATGAGCAGTTCTTC. Translation: CASSLARTSYNEQFF. J is TRBJ2-1 and V is TRBV7-9; D is unresolved. CDR1 and CDR2 (germline): SEHNR, FQNEAQ (reference sequence). V gave up 0 bases and J gave up 1 base, with 7 bases separating them. There are 15 residues in the CDR3.

J is TRBJ1-6 and V is TRBV2; 7 positions agree with TRBD1. The V segment lost 7 bases and the J segment 9 bases; nucleotides outside the gene matches: 12. In germline, CDR1 is SNHLY, CDR2 FYNNEI. The CDR3 has 15 amino acids. The chain's CDR3 is CASILQGSGSSPLHF. CDR3 nucleotides: TGTGCCAGCATTTTACAGGGGAGCGGGAGTTCACCCCTCCACTTT.

This sequence joins TRBV9 and TRBJ1-5; 7 positions match TRBD1. The CDR3 contains 15 residues. Trimming removed 0 bases from V and 5 bases from J; junction bases left unmatched: 5. Per the germline V gene, CDR1 is SGDLS and CDR2 is YYNGEE. CDR3 in amino acids: CASSVGTGVHQPQHF. The CDR3 coding sequence is TGTGCCAGCAGCGTAGGTACAGGGGTTCATCAGCCCCAGCATTTT.

This clonotype turned up a few times. This chain joins TRBV20-1 and TRBJ2-1; 14 nucleotides align to TRBD2. The V gene's germline CDR1 is DFQATT and CDR2 SNEGSKA (reference sequence). Germline trimming cut 6 bases from V and 4 bases from J; bases unmatched to any gene: 5. The CDR3 runs to 15 residues. The CDR3 DNA reads as TGCAGTGCGTGGACTAGCGGGGGGTCTTACAATGAGCAGTTCTTC. Its protein is CSAWTSGGSYNEQFF.

This clonotype was picked up a small number of times. This sequence joins TRBV29-1 and TRBJ1-1; D unclear. The V gene's germline CDR1 is SQVTM and CDR2 ANQGSEA. CDR3 length: 11 residues. V was cut by 5 bases and J by 7 bases, with 11 bases left in between. For the CDR3, the DNA is TGCAGCGTTCGGGGAGAAGGTGAAGCTTTCTTT. It specifies CSVRGEGEAFF.

The chain employs TRBV5-1 and TRBJ1-2; perhaps TRBD1 as D (5 bases). V was cut by 2 bases and J by 7 bases, with 18 bases left in between. Germline lookup yields CDR1 SGHRS and CDR2 YFSETQ. This CDR3 comprises 15 residues. The CDR3 loop reads CASSLSQGQYGGYTF. CDR3 sequence (DNA): TGCGCCAGCAGCTTATCCCAGGGCCAGTATGGTGGCTACACCTTC. Combining the CDR3 with reference TRBV5-1 and TRBJ1-2 gives the whole variable domain KAGVTQTPRYLIKTRGQQVTLSCSPISGHRSVSWYQQTPGQGLQFLFEYFSETQRNKGNFPGRFSGRQFSNSRSEMNVSTLELGDSALYLCASSLSQGQYGGYTFGSGTRLTVV.

The gene calls are TRBV5-1 and TRBJ2-3; D gene uncertain. Germline CDR1 SGHRS, CDR2 YFSETQ. The CDR3 has 16 amino acids. V was pared by 0 bases and J by 1 base, with 12 bases between. CDR3 sequence reads: CASSLAGTPGTDTQYF. CDR3 nucleotides: TGCGCCAGCAGCTTGGCCGGAACGCCCGGCACAGATACGCAGTATTTT.

This clonotype appeared a few times. This chain joins TRBV7-9 and TRBJ2-2; D uncertain. Germline-derived CDR1 and CDR2 are SEHNR and FQNEAQ (reference sequence). V shed 5 bases and J shed 6 bases, with 19 bases lying between them. This CDR3 spans 16 amino acids. The DNA for the CDR3 is TGTGCCAGCAGCCTCGGGCTGGGGAAATTTTCCGGGGAGCTGTTTTTT. Amino acids: CASSLGLGKFSGELFF.

Ten or more counts support this clonotype. The gene calls are TRBV15 and TRBJ1-5; the D is unclear. The V end lost 0 bases, the J end lost 3 bases, and 15 bases lay between the germline ends. This CDR3 region has 17 residues. CDR1 is LNHNV, CDR2 YYDKDF, per germline (reference sequence). The CDR3 sequence: CATSRDFGSAPNQPQHF. The CDR3 bases are TGTGCCACCAGCAGAGATTTTGGCTCAGCTCCCAATCAGCCCCAGCATTTT.

The rearrangement links TRBV4-2 to TRBJ2-2; 7 bases line up with TRBD1. Unmatched junction bases numbered 11, after V lost 1 base and J lost 3 bases. The CDR3 runs 18 residues. The germline gives CDR1 LGHNA, CDR2 YNFKEQ. The CDR3 region has the DNA TGTGCCAGCAGCCAAGGGTTCTCTGGTCAGGGGGACACCGGGGAGCTGTTTTTT. This gives the protein CASSQGFSGQGDTGELFF.

The chain is built from TRBV18 and TRBJ1-5, with a weak D call TRBD1 (5 bases). Trimming removed 3 bases from V and 0 bases from J, with 12 bases in between. The V gene's germline CDR1 is KGHSH and CDR2 LQKENI. CDR3 length: 16 residues. This chain's CDR3 is CASSPAGPYSNQPQHF. The CDR3 region has the DNA TGTGCCAGCTCACCCGCGGGGCCTTATAGCAATCAGCCCCAGCATTTT.

The genes are TRBV5-1 and TRBJ2-7; 8 bases map to TRBD1. The junction had 1 base not matched to a gene; V was cut back by 3 bases and J by 2 bases. CDR3 size: 13 residues. The V gene's germline CDR1 is SGHRS and CDR2 YFSETQ. The CDR3 DNA reads TGCGCCAGCAGCTGGACAGGGACCTACGAGCAGTACTTC. It translates to CASSWTGTYEQYF.

This clonotype was detected only a few times. The chain joins TRBV20-1 to TRBJ2-4; 11 bases match TRBD1. With V trimmed by 3 bases and J by 8 bases, 3 bases remained unmatched. Germline values: CDR1 DFQATT, CDR2 SNEGSKA (reference sequence). The CDR3 sequence is 13 residues long. CDR3 bases: TGCAGTGCTAGGGGACAGGGGGTCTACATTCAGTACTTC. Encoded protein: CSARGQGVYIQYF.

The chain combines TRBV2 with TRBJ1-2; the match to TRBD1 covers 9 bases. The CDR3 consists of 14 residues. Germline-derived CDR1 and CDR2 are SNHLY and FYNNEI. V lost 5 bases and J lost 7; bases outside the gene matches: 8. In DNA, the CDR3 is TGTGCCAGCAGTTCCCGACAGGGGGAGACTGGCTACACCTTC. Encoded protein: CASSSRQGETGYTF.

The V gene is TRBV6-2 or TRBV6-3, the J gene TRBJ1-2; D remains ambiguous. The CDR3 has 14 amino acids. Germline assignment: CDR1 MNHEY and CDR2 SVGEGT. The V end was cut by 2 bases, the J end by 0 bases, with 7 bases between. The CDR3 DNA is TGTGCCAGCAGTTACCGCGAAGCTAACTATGGCTACACCTTC. Protein sequence: CASSYREANYGYTF.

The CDR3 nucleotides read TGTGCCAGCAGTGGGCGGGGACAGCCCACAGATACGCAGTATTTT. Its translation: CASSGRGQPTDTQYF. This rearrangement joins TRBV6-2 or TRBV6-3 to TRBJ2-3; D possibly corresponds to TRBD1 (7 bases). CDR1 MNHEY and CDR2 SVGEGT come from the germline V gene. The CDR3 extends over 15 amino acids. V dropped 5 bases and J dropped 2 bases, with 14 bases sitting between them.

Only a few counts were recorded for this clonotype. V gene TRBV7-2 combines with J gene TRBJ1-4, with a possible D match to TRBD1 (6 bases). Trimming removed 6 bases from V and 4 bases from J, with 12 bases in between. The CDR3 length is 14 residues. The V gene's germline CDR1 is SGHTA and CDR2 FQGNSA. CDR3 DNA: TGTGCCAGCAGTCCCGACAGGTATAATGAAAAACTGTTTTTT. Protein sequence: CASSPDRYNEKLFF. The variable domain in full, completed from reference TRBV7-2 and TRBJ1-4, reads GAGVSQSPSNKVTEKGKDVELRCDPISGHTALYWYRQSLGQGLEFLIYFQGNSAPDKSGLPSDRFSAERTGGSVSTLTIQRTQQEDSAVYLCASSPDRYNEKLFFGSGTQLSVL.

This clonotype was counted between two and nine times. The rearrangement links TRBV10-3 to TRBJ2-5; D is perhaps TRBD1 (6 bases). V was shortened by 6 bases and J by 3 bases, with 14 bases between the two germline ends. The CDR3 sequence is 14 residues long. The germline CDR1 and CDR2 sequences are ENHRY and SYGVKD. In DNA form, the CDR3 reads TGTGCCATCAGATCCGGGGCAGGGGAAGAGACCCAGTACTTC. Its translation: CAIRSGAGEETQYF.

The rearrangement joins TRBV5-4 to TRBJ1-1; no firm D call. Trimming stripped 5 bases from V and 1 base from J, with 9 bases between. The CDR3 contains 13 residues. Germline CDR1 SGHNT, CDR2 YYREEE (reference sequence). The CDR3: CASRLSQNTEAFF. In DNA, the CDR3 is TGTGCCAGCAGGCTGTCGCAGAACACTGAAGCTTTCTTT. Filled out from reference TRBV5-4 and TRBJ1-1, the complete variable domain reads ETGVTQSPTHLIKTRGQQVTLRCSSQSGHNTVSWYQQALGQGPQFIFQYYREEENGRGNFPPRFSGLQFPNYSSELNVNALELDDSALYLCASRLSQNTEAFFGQGTRLTVV.

This clonotype was recorded a few times. This chain connects TRBV3-1 to TRBJ2-1; 7 bases line up with TRBD1. This CDR3 spans 17 amino acids. CDR1 and CDR2 (germline): LGHDT, YNNKEL (reference sequence). After removal of 0 bases from V and 3 bases from J, the junction contained 8 bases not matched to a gene. The DNA of the CDR3 is TGTGCCAGCAGCCAAGATTACGGCAGGGGGAGCTACAATGAGCAGTTCTTC. This encodes CASSQDYGRGSYNEQFF.

This clonotype has only a few counts. The V call is TRBV24-1, the J call TRBJ2-3, with 8 bases fitting TRBD1. The CDR3 is 19 residues long. The V segment lost 2 bases and the J segment 1 base; nucleotides outside the gene matches: 13. From germline, CDR1 is KGHDR and CDR2 SFDVKD. This CDR3 reads CATSDSQGTGLVRTDTQYF. The CDR3 bases are TGTGCCACCAGTGATTCTCAAGGGACAGGATTAGTACGCACAGATACGCAGTATTTT.

The V and J genes are TRBV5-1 and TRBJ2-5; D is unclear. Trimming took 0 bases from V and 2 from J, leaving 11 bases between them. This CDR3 has 15 residues. Germline V gene data show CDR1 as SGHRS and CDR2 as YFSETQ. CDR3 in amino acids: CASSLGSSGQETQYF. The CDR3, as DNA: TGCGCCAGCAGCTTGGGTTCGTCGGGTCAAGAGACCCAGTACTTC.

This clonotype was seen repeatedly, ten times or more. The V and J genes are TRBV15 and TRBJ1-1; 7 bases align to TRBD1. The germline V gene has CDR1 LNHNV and CDR2 YYDKDF (reference sequence). The CDR3 has 16 residues. J was trimmed by 0 bases and V by 1 base; bases with no gene match: 5. The CDR3, as DNA: TGTGCCACCAGCAGAGGAAGACAGGGAGTGAACACTGAAGCTTTCTTT. Translation gives CATSRGRQGVNTEAFF.

This chain joins TRBV7-8 and TRBJ2-1, with TRBD1 as a possible D gene (6 bases). This CDR3 region has 16 residues. The germline V gene encodes CDR1 SGHVS and CDR2 FQNEAQ. Trimming pared 5 bases from V and 0 bases from J, leaving 14 bases between. CDR3 bases: TGTGCCAGCAGCCATATCTTACAGGGCTCCTACAATGAGCAGTTCTTC. Amino acid sequence: CASSHILQGSYNEQFF.

The chain combines TRBV11-2 with TRBJ2-3, with 9 bases that match TRBD1. J gave up 6 bases and V 5 bases, and 9 bases lay outside the gene matches. Germline V gene sequence: CDR1 SGHAT, CDR2 FQNNGV. The CDR3 is made up of 15 amino acids. The CDR3 loop reads CASSTQGAEWDTQYF. CDR3 sequence (DNA): TGTGCCAGCAGCACACAGGGGGCGGAGTGGGATACGCAGTATTTT.

This clonotype was observed a few times. The genes are TRBV7-9 and TRBJ2-7; 8 nucleotides line up with TRBD1. After removal of 5 bases from V and 4 bases from J, the junction contained 7 bases not matched to a gene. The CDR3 sequence is 14 residues long. Germline V gives CDR1 SEHNR, CDR2 FQNEAQ (reference sequence). CDR3 residues: CASSQPWDRYEQYV. The CDR3 DNA sequence: TGTGCCAGCAGCCAGCCGTGGGACAGGTACGAGCAGTACGTC.

This clonotype came up a few times. This chain links TRBV6-5 with TRBJ1-1, with D possibly being TRBD1 (5 bases). Trimming removed 7 bases at V and 1 base at J, with 13 bases between. Germline CDR1 MNHEY, CDR2 SVGAGI. This CDR3 is 14 amino acids long. The CDR3 DNA follows: TGTGCCAGCACCCGTGCCGGGGGGAACACTGAAGCTTTCTTT. This encodes CASTRAGGNTEAFF.

This rearrangement joins TRBV6-2 or TRBV6-3 to TRBJ1-6; 7 positions match TRBD1. The germline V gene encodes CDR1 MNHEY and CDR2 SVGEGT. This CDR3 spans 12 amino acids. V lost 6 bases to trimming and J lost 10 bases; unmatched junction nucleotides: 3. The CDR3 loop is CASRRDSSPLHF. The CDR3 bases are TGTGCCAGCAGAAGGGACAGCTCACCCCTCCACTTT.